The sequence of this TCR beta chain was determined in a study of cytomegalovirus exposure and HLA in healthy donors (dated by TCRdb to about 2017). Regarding the research as a whole: An earlier analysis of under 600 of the donors reported more than 250 Gb of sequence data and around 110 million unique TCR beta sequences from 150 million to 200 million T cells. Because of strong linkage in the cohort, 5 or 6 DR-DQ haplotypes were treated as single units for association and clustering. In the later analysis, no new phenotypic data were used to find candidate immune exposures; instead, reliance was placed on TCR beta sequences and their occurrence across donors. Donor age, sex, ethnicity and CMV serostatus were compiled together with the repertoire data. A separate validation cohort of 100 to 150 different subjects was used in addition to the roughly 670-subject first cohort. The study used immunosequencing to profile the T cell repertoires of several hundred subjects and linked those repertoires to cytomegalovirus serostatus. A later genetic analysis took genome-wide SNP genotypes for about 55% of the roughly 700 donors and used that subset as a discovery cohort. Typing coverage differed by locus: A, B, C, DRB1 and DQB1 were typed in about 620-630 donors, DQA1 in approximately 520, DPA1 in 600 to 610, and DPB1 in roughly 470. All discovery cohort repertoires had been generated using a single sequencing platform. An earlier analysis of approximately 640 of the donors applied high-throughput TCR beta sequencing to assess whether each TCR beta V gene segment acted as functional or pseudogenic. In a later analysis, previously published TCR beta repertoires from 670 or so donors were re-analyzed and high-resolution HLA genotyping was added so that TCR occurrence patterns could be studied. High-throughput TCR immunosequencing, statistical association of individual TCRs with disease status, and machine learning were combined to predict cytomegalovirus infection status. Among some 400 genotyped donors of the cohort, an average of roughly 230,000 unique TCR beta nucleotide sequences was sequenced per donor, of which roughly 18% were non-productive. The genetic ancestry cluster associated with self-reported Caucasian donors included around four fifths of the roughly 400 genotyped donors. Both class I and class II loci were covered by HLA typing, at four-digit resolution. The study aimed to test whether signatures of past pathogen exposure could be identified by cataloging public T cell receptors. About 320 gigabases of sequencing data and approximately 93 million unique TCR sequences were included in an early release covering several hundred HLA-typed donors.

The germline ends are 18 bases apart after V is trimmed by 3 bases and J by 0 bases. CDR1 and CDR2 (GTSNPN, SVGIG) derive from the germline V gene (reference sequence). Its CDR3 holds 16 amino acids, cysteine through phenylalanine. Just CDR3 DNA is preserved here, 48 bases in frame from base 1. What the research found in general, with its limitations: Only TCR beta chains were sequenced in this cohort, and the absence of alpha or paired-chain data limited detectable features. A later genetic analysis associated a missense DCLRE1C variant with V-gene and J-gene trimming of TCR beta chains, and an independent cohort replicated the association. The classifier was reported to diagnose cytomegalovirus status with high specificity and sensitivity in both the original cohort and the validation cohort. Correlated functional status among segregating V segments might reflect linkage disequilibrium, but an unknown experimental factor could not be ruled out. The authors suggested that the approach could potentially be extended to other disease states and immunological phenotypes. Because some donors lacked HLA typing at each locus, the association tests relied only on the typed subset. A further reported finding was that TCR beta sequences accurately predicted the HLA-A and HLA-B alleles for most subjects in the first cohort. Assigning TCR associations to individual alleles was difficult when HLA alleles, especially DR and DQ, strongly co-occurred. The study gave a list of 150 to 200 TCR beta chains associated with cytomegalovirus. A later analysis reported that several top co-occurrence clusters appeared linked to parvovirus B19, influenza, CMV and Epstein-Barr virus. A later analysis found that TCR association rates varied across HLA loci, with DRB1 alleles showing the most associated TCRs and HLA-C alleles the fewest. In a later analysis, most CMV-associated TCR beta chains were found to appear HLA-restricted, with HLA associations seemingly driven largely by CMV exposure. The earlier analysis of about 600 of the donors excluded some 16 rarely observed V segments, including chromosome 9 orphons, because counts were too low. In a later analysis, HLA-associated TCR beta chains were found to be more clonally expanded and to have lower generation probabilities than equally common non-associated chains. Most TCR sequences were seen in very few donors, while some public TCRs were found in many individuals. Presence/absence analyses assumed roughly uniform sequencing depth across donors, an assumption that may not hold. According to a later genetic analysis, donors in an Asian-associated ancestry cluster had fewer N-insertions in productive TCRs than the roughly 700-donor mean. A cluster of highly shared sequence variants was judged likely to represent a technical artifact of the sequencing pipeline. An earlier analysis of some 590 of the donors showed that most TCR beta V segments appeared in productive rearrangements either about 87% or about 30% of the time, which broadly matched IMGT annotations. In vitro tests confirmed that a few of the cytomegalovirus-associated TCR beta chains recognize cytomegalovirus antigens. Some IMGT-functional V segments, including TRBV6-2 and TRBV6-3, could not be distinguished by the 87-base-pair reads and were therefore excluded. Immune exposure information for the cohort was limited to CMV serostatus. Specific HLA alleles were associated with about 17,000 TCR beta sequences at a false discovery rate of 0.05 in a later analysis.

Receptor libraries were prepared by the immunoSEQ multiplex PCR assay. The multiplex PCR relied on a mix of 60 forward primers for TCR Vbeta segments and 13 reverse primers for TCR Jbeta segments. The CDR3 region of rearranged TCR beta genes was amplified from genomic DNA with a multiplex PCR assay. The amplified TCR beta libraries were sequenced on the Illumina HiSeq System as 87-base-pair reads. The original methods were these. In a later analysis, tens of millions of unique TCR beta chains were counted across the 650 to 750 repertoires, and roughly 11 million of these chains were shared by at least two donors. Raw reads were error-corrected and collapsed into unique sequences with a nearest-neighbor algorithm that merged closely related sequences to remove PCR and sequencing errors. V, D and J gene segments were assigned by aligning CDR3 sequences to IMGT reference sequences. For a sequence to be retained, a match of at least six nucleotides was required to both a V gene segment and a J gene segment. A rearrangement was called productive if the CDR3 had no stop codons and remained in frame with V and J, and every other rearrangement was called non-productive. CDR3 was defined by IMGT convention, running from the second conserved V-encoded cysteine to the conserved J-encoded phenylalanine. Sequences without an unambiguous match to a single V gene segment were excluded from the earlier analysis of a few hundred of the donors. In an earlier analysis of 587 of the donors, V segments were called functional above 56.7% productive rearrangements and were called segregating when the between-donor standard deviation exceeded 5%. A statistical classification framework was developed to diagnose cytomegalovirus status using the catalog of TCR beta chain sequences. V and J gene assignment, in a later analysis, came from comparing TCR nucleotide sequences with IMGT/GENE-DB human TR gene sequences. A later analysis assigned CDR3 sequences and most-parsimonious VDJ recombination scenarios with the TCRdist pipeline. In a later analysis, each TCR beta chain was defined by its CDR3 amino acid sequence together with its V-gene family, and reads lacking a unique V-gene family were excluded. To address suspected cross-contamination and a sequencing artifact, a later analysis removed a few hundred highly shared, low-generation-probability nucleotide sequences. A later analysis calculated a clonal expansion index for each public chain from normalized within-repertoire ranks of inferred template counts. Generation probabilities in a later analysis came from a VDJ recombination model fitted to out-of-frame rearrangements, and those results were checked against IGoR. In a later analysis, TCR-TCR, TCR-HLA and TCR-CMV co-occurrence was scored with hypergeometric tests, and a repertoire-size bias correction was applied to TCR pairs. In a later analysis, false discovery rates were estimated by permuting HLA or CMV assignments 20 times. In a later analysis, co-occurring TCRs were grouped using DBSCAN, with TCRdist sequence similarity added in when clustering inside HLA-allele-positive subsets. Repertoires with fewer than 30,000 or more than 120,000 public chains were left out of co-occurrence clustering, as were five repertoires with anomalous nucleotide sharing. In TCRdb, the immuneACCESS table is reduced to in-frame sequences with V and J assigned. These tables do not hold every clone; where another copy was compared, an unresolved V gene accounts for under half, and the others remain unexplained. V and J calls and clone size are as listed in that table; D and trimming were resolved from the DNA. This sample is represented by 100,000 to 150,000 clones; 80% to 90% of them were singletons. The ten biggest clones cover 2.5% to 3% of the sample.

This clone was recorded a few times. No cognate antigen has been identified for it. No clone much larger than this one lies a single base away; base qualities are absent. The cohort comprised several hundred healthy bone marrow donors. All cohort members were sampled while nominally healthy, although unrecorded immune exposures were likely present. The donor was CMV seropositive and belonged to the group of over 250 seropositive cohort members. Each donor provided a peripheral blood sample, and peripheral blood mononuclear cells were used for TCR beta sequencing. Genomic DNA was extracted from the blood cell samples with the Qiagen DNeasy Blood Extraction Kit.

The material sequenced was PBMCs. This TCR was sampled from a young woman in good health and CMV-seropositive. The chain employs TRBV30 and TRBJ2-7, with a weak D call of TRBD2 (6 bases match). The CDR3 protein sequence reads: CAWSSSGGRGSYEQYF. In nucleotides, the sequence is TGTGCCTGGAGCTCTAGTGGGGGGAGAGGCTCCTACGAGCAGTACTTC.